This TCR beta chain was identified in a study of human T cells and chemical hapten exposure. TCRdb redid the calling of the RACE reads with MiXCR, one entry per CDR3 protein. The table has some 82,000 distinct CDR3 sequences, about 6.6% seen once. CDR1 and CDR2 from the germline V gene are GTSNPN and SVGIG (reference sequence). Losses at the gene ends were 5 bases for V and 4 bases for J; bases not matched to a gene: 5. The CDR3 is 13 amino acids. Time point specified: patch test 2, 6 weeks after DPC sensitization. Treatment described: therapeutic diphenylcyclopropenone sensitization with weekly scalp DPC.

Sequencing was performed on whole blood, taken in connection with sensitization to the hapten diphenylcyclopropenone (DPC). This chain joins TRBV30 and TRBJ1-1, with 9 bases aligning to TRBD1. The clonotype originates from a woman between 25 and 40 years old with alopecia areata. Some clones in this sample may be carry-over from other donors' samples. This CDR3 is CAWVTGGSTEAFF. In DNA, the CDR3 is TGTGCCTGGGTTACAGGGGGCAGCACTGAAGCTTTCTTT.